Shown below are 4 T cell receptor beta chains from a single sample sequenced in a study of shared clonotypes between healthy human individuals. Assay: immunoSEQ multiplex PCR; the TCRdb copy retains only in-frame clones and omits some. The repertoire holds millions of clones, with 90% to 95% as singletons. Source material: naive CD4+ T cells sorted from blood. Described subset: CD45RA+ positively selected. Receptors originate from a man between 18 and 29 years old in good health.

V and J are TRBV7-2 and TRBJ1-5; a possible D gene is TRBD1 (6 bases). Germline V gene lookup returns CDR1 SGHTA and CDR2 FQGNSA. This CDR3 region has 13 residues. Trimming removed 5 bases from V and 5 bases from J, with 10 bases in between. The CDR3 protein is CASSVQGDQPQHF. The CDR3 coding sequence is TGTGCCAGCAGCGTACAGGGCGATCAGCCCCAGCATTTT.

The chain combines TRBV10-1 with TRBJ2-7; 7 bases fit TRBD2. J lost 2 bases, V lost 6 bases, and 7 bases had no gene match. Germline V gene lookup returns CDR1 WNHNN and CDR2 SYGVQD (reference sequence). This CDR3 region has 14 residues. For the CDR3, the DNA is TGCGCCAGCAGCCGGGGGGATCCCCCCTACGAGCAGTACTTC. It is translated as CASSRGDPPYEQYF.

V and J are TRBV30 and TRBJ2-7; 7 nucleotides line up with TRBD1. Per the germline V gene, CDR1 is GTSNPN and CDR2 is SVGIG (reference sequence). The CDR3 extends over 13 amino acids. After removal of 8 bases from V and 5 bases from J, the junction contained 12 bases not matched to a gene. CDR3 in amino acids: CALAGQVPNEQYF. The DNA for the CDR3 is TGTGCCCTTGCAGGACAGGTCCCCAACGAGCAGTACTTC.

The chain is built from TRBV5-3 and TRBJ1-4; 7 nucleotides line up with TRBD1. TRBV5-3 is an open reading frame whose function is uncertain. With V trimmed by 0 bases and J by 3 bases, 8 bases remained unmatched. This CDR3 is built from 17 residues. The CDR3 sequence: CARSLVRGLVPNEKLFF. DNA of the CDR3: TGTGCCAGAAGCTTGGTCAGGGGGTTGGTGCCTAATGAAAAACTGTTTTTT.